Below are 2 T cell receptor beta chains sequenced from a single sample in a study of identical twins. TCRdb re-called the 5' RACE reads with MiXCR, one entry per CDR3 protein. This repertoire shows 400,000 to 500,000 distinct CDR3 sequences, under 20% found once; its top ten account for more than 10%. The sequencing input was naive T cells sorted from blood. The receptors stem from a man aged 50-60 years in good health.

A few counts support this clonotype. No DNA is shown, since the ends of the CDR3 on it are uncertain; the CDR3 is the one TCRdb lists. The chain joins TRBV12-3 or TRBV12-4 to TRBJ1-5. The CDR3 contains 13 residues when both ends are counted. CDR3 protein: CASSSSANQPQHF.

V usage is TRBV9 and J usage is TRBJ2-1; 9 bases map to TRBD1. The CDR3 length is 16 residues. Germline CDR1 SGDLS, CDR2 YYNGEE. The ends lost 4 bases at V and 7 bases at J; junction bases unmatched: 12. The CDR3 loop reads CASSTAGGTGMNEQFF. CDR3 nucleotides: TGTGCCAGCAGCACCGCTGGGGGGACAGGGATGAATGAGCAGTTCTTC.